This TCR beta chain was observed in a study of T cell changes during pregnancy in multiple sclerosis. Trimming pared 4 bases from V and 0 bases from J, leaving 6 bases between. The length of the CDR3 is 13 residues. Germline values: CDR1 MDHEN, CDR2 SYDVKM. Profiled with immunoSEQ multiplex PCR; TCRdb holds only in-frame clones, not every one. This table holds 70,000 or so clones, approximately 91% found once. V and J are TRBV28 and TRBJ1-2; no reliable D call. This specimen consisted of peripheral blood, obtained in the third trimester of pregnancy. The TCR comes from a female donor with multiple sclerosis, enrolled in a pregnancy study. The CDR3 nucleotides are TGTGCCAGCAGTTGGCCCACTAACTATGGCTACACCTTC. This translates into CASSWPTNYGYTF.